A selection of T cell receptor beta chains follows, all from one sample in a study of vaccination and CD4 T cells after COVID-19. TCRdb re-derived calls from the PCR reads in MiXCR, one entry per CDR3 protein. Seen here are some 13,000 distinct CDR3 sequences, under 45% observed once, and the top ten hold about 12%. Their cognate antigens are unknown. The sequenced sample consisted of CD4+ T cells from blood, cultured in vitro. The receptors stem from a human donor who had recovered from COVID-19. The CDR3 runs from the conserved cysteine through the conserved F or W. D genes are given only for firm matches. Clone sizes are given selectively: once, few, many, or a class where the clone is expanded.

TRBJ1-6,TRBD1,few,TRBV20-1,TGCAGTGCTGGGGACAGGGCGAATAATTCACCCCTCCACTTT,CSAGDRANNSPLHF
TRBJ2-5,TRBD2,NA,TRBV7-7,TGTGCTAGCAGCTTAGCGGGACTAGCAAACCAAGAGACCCAGTACTTC,CASSLAGLANQETQYF
TRBJ1-2,NA,few,TRBV6-1,TGTGCCAGCAGTCCACAATTCGTACAGGACTCTGGCTACACCTTC,CASSPQFVQDSGYTF
TRBJ2-7,NA,NA,TRBV6-1,TGTGCCAGCAGCCCTAGAGTAGGCGAGCAGTACTTC,CASSPRVGEQYF
TRBJ2-1,NA,NA,TRBV19,TGTGCCAGTAGTATAAGCAGACTTAATGAGCAGTTCTTC,CASSISRLNEQFF
TRBJ2-7,NA,NA,TRBV19,TGTGCCAGTAGGCAGCGGTCTCCGCCCTACGAGCAGTACTTC,CASRQRSPPYEQYF
TRBJ1-3,NA,NA,TRBV5-8,TGTGCCAGCAGCTTGTCCAGGTCCGGAAACACCATATATTTT,CASSLSRSGNTIYF
TRBJ2-1,NA,NA,TRBV7-9,TGTGCCAGCAGCCGGAGGGGCAGGGATTACAATGAGCAGTTCTTC,CASSRRGRDYNEQFF
TRBJ2-3,TRBD2,NA,TRBV20-1,TGCAGTGCTAGGGGACTAGCGGGAGGGAGCACAGATACGCAGTATTTT,CSARGLAGGSTDTQYF
TRBJ2-3,NA,few,TRBV27,TGTGCCAGCAAATTACGGGGGGCGGATACGCAGTATTTT,CASKLRGADTQYF
TRBJ1-3,TRBD1,NA,TRBV28,TGTGCCAGCAGTTTGGGGACAGCTGGAAACACCATATATTTT,CASSLGTAGNTIYF
TRBJ2-2,NA,NA,TRBV18,TGTGCCAGCTCACCACGGGGACCAAGCATCAACCGGGAGCTGTTTTTT,CASSPRGPSINRELFF
TRBJ2-2,TRBD2,NA,TRBV19,TGTGCCAGTAGGGCTAGGCGGGAGGGCACCGGGGAGCTGTTTTTT,CASRARREGTGELFF
TRBJ2-1,NA,few,TRBV7-9,TGTGCCAGCAGCTTTGGTGTAGCGGAATTTGGGCAGTTCTTC,CASSFGVAEFGQFF
TRBJ2-5,TRBD2,few,TRBV6-5,TGTGCCAGCAGTTACACTAGCGGGGGTGAGACCCAGTACTTC,CASSYTSGGETQYF
TRBJ1-1,TRBD1,NA,TRBV11-1,TGTGCCAGCAGTCGGGACAGGGCCCTTGAAGCTTTCTTT,CASSRDRALEAFF
TRBJ2-5,TRBD1,NA,TRBV4-1,TGCGCCAGCAGCATCCGTTTGACAGGGGCCCAAGAGACCCAGTACTTC,CASSIRLTGAQETQYF
TRBJ2-3,TRBD2,few,TRBV20-1,TGCAGTGCTAGAGAGCCTAGCGGGGACACCGATACGCAGTATTTT,CSAREPSGDTDTQYF
TRBJ2-3,TRBD2,NA,TRBV4-3,TGCGCCAGCAGCCGGACTAGTTTGACAGATACGCAGTATTTT,CASSRTSLTDTQYF
TRBJ2-5,TRBD1,NA,TRBV6-2/TRBV6-3,TGTGCCAGCAGCCCTACAGGGGAAGGAGAGACCCAGTACTTC,CASSPTGEGETQYF
TRBJ2-1,TRBD2,few,TRBV4-2,TGTGCCAGCAGTCCGGGAGGGTCGGGGGACTCCTACAATGAGCAGTTCTTC,CASSPGGSGDSYNEQFF
TRBJ1-1,NA,NA,TRBV21-1,TGTGCCAGCAGCAACTGTGCCGCGAGGAGGGGCACTGAAGCTTTCTTT,CASSNCAARRGTEAFF
TRBJ2-2,NA,medium-sized,TRBV20-1,TGCAGTGCTGCTACGAACACCGGGGAGCTGTTTTTT,CSAATNTGELFF
TRBJ1-1,NA,NA,TRBV6-1,TGTGCCAGCAGACACGACGGACTGAACACTGAAGCTTTCTTT,CASRHDGLNTEAFF
TRBJ1-6,NA,medium-sized,TRBV7-2,TGTGCCAGCAGTCCGTCCTATTTAAGGGTCCCTCAGTCACCCCTCCACTTT,CASSPSYLRVPQSPLHF
TRBJ1-2,NA,few,TRBV6-1,TGTGCCAGCACTATAGACGGGGGCCCTTATGGCTACACCTTC,CASTIDGGPYGYTF
TRBJ2-2,TRBD2,NA,TRBV24-1,TGTGCCACCAGTGAGGGATGGCTAGCGGTGGGCGCCGGGGAGCTGTTTTTT,CATSEGWLAVGAGELFF
TRBJ2-5,NA,NA,TRBV20-1,TGCAGTGCTAGAGATTACGAGACCCAGTACTTC,CSARDYETQYF
TRBJ2-5,NA,few,TRBV6-1,TGTGCCAGCAGGAGCGGGTTCGCCACCCAGTACTTC,CASRSGFATQYF
TRBJ2-7,TRBD1,once,TRBV2,TGTGCCAGCAGACCGGACAGGGGTCACTCGGTATACGAGCAGTACTTC,CASRPDRGHSVYEQYF
TRBJ2-5,NA,NA,TRBV5-4,TGTGCCAGCAGCTCGGAGGGAAGGGAGACCCAGTACTTC,CASSSEGRETQYF
TRBJ1-2,TRBD1,large,TRBV6-1,TGTGCCAGCAGGACAGGGGGCGCGGGGGGCTACACCTTC,CASRTGGAGGYTF
TRBJ2-7,TRBD2,NA,TRBV12-3/TRBV12-4,TGTGCCAGCACTTCCGGGACTAGCTACGAGCAGTACTTC,CASTSGTSYEQYF
TRBJ1-6,TRBD1,NA,TRBV30,TGTGCCTGGAGCAGGGGGGGCCGCTCCTATAATTCACCCCTCCACTTT,CAWSRGGRSYNSPLHF
TRBJ2-3,TRBD2,NA,TRBV11-2,TGTGCCAGCAGCTTGGGACAAGCGGGGGGGCCCACAGATACGCAGTATTTT,CASSLGQAGGPTDTQYF
TRBJ2-2,TRBD1,NA,TRBV20-1,TGCAGTGCTGCACGGGGACAGGGGAGTACCGGGGAGCTGTTTTTT,CSAARGQGSTGELFF
TRBJ1-3,NA,few,TRBV27,TGTGCCAGCAGTTTTAAGTCCGGCGTCTCTGGAAACACCATATATTTT,CASSFKSGVSGNTIYF
TRBJ1-1,NA,NA,TRBV20-1,TGCAGTGCTAGAAGGGTTAGGTGGGACACTGAAGCTTTCTTT,CSARRVRWDTEAFF
TRBJ1-6,TRBD1,NA,TRBV12-3/TRBV12-4,TGTGCCAGCAGCCCTAATCGACAGGGGAGGCGGTCACCCCTCCACTTT,CASSPNRQGRRSPLHF
TRBJ2-5,NA,NA,TRBV4-2,TGTGCCAGCAGCCCTACAAGTAGCCTTCAAGAGACCCAGTACTTC,CASSPTSSLQETQYF
TRBJ1-5,TRBD1,NA,TRBV12-3/TRBV12-4,TGTGCCAGCAGTTTGTACGACAGGGGACTGCAGCCCCAGCATTTT,CASSLYDRGLQPQHF
TRBJ2-3,NA,few,TRBV11-2,TGTGCCAGCAGCTTAGGGGTCGGGGCGCACACAGATACGCAGTATTTT,CASSLGVGAHTDTQYF
TRBJ2-2,NA,few,TRBV21-1,TGTGCCAGCGATCGGAGGGCCACCTTAGACACCGGGGAGCTGTTTTTT,CASDRRATLDTGELFF
TRBJ2-3,TRBD2,NA,TRBV28,TGTGCCAGCAGTTTAGATCCCTGGGGCGGGAGGTTGACAGATACGCAGTATTTT,CASSLDPWGGRLTDTQYF